These T cell receptor beta chains were read from a single sample in a study of T cells in Graves' hyperthyroidism and ophthalmopathy. One entry per CDR3 protein, called by TCRdb with MiXCR from the multiplex PCR reads. The table lists about 420,000 distinct CDR3 sequences, roughly 13% of them singletons. Sample: blood. All receptors come from a woman aged 18-29 years with Graves' hyperthyroidism. Both conserved end residues are trimmed from each CDR3. Clone sizes are given selectively: once, few, many, or a class where the clone is expanded.

cdr3_length clone_size j_call v_call cdr3_aa
13 many TRBJ2-2 TRBV7-3 ASSSMTGGTGELF
14 many TRBJ1-1 TRBV5-1 ASSLGRTGRDTEAF
12 many TRBJ1-2 TRBV7-9 ASSPRPETYGYT
11 few TRBJ1-2 TRBV5-6 ASSFLQGAGYT
11 many TRBJ2-7 TRBV30 AWRGTLTDEQY
14 NA TRBJ1-1 TRBV5-1 ASSLVVRGLNTEAF
12 NA TRBJ1-1 TRBV3-1 ASSQTGRDTEAF
12 NA TRBJ2-2 TRBV12-3/TRBV12-4 ASTGDRNTGELF
12 many TRBJ2-4 TRBV7-3 ASKSAKGGNIQY
11 many TRBJ1-1 TRBV5-1 ASRTGWNTEAF
12 NA TRBJ2-7 TRBV5-6 ASSPGTGGAEQY
13 many TRBJ2-3 TRBV30 AWSPGGGSTDTQY
11 many TRBJ1-2 TRBV30 AWSRTGSGGYT
13 NA TRBJ1-6 TRBV11-1 ASSLTGIDNSPLH
13 NA TRBJ1-6 TRBV6-1 ASRMTGTDGSPLH
12 NA TRBJ2-2 TRBV9 ASSARGNTGELF
13 many TRBJ2-3 TRBV6-2/TRBV6-3 ASSSSETPTDTQY
11 few TRBJ1-2 TRBV14 ASSQFSNYGYT
13 many TRBJ2-7 TRBV28 ASRGAGTGRYEQY
12 many TRBJ1-6 TRBV12-3/TRBV12-4 ASKTGTDNSPLH
11 many TRBJ1-5 TRBV2 ASREDLNQPQH
12 few TRBJ2-7 TRBV6-5 ASSSRETTYEQY
11 few TRBJ1-4 TRBV6-1 ASTRGRNEKLF